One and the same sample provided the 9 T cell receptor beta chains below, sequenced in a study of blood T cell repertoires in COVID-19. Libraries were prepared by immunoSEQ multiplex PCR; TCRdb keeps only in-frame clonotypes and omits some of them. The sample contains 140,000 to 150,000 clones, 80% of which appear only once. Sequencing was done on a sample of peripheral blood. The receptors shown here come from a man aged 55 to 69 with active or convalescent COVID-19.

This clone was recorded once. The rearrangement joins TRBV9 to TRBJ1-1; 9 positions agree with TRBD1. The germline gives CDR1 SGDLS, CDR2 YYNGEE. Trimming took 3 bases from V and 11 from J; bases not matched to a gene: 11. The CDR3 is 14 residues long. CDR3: CASSESSGTGRAFF. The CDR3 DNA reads TGTGCCAGCAGCGAAAGTTCAGGGACAGGGAGGGCTTTCTTT.

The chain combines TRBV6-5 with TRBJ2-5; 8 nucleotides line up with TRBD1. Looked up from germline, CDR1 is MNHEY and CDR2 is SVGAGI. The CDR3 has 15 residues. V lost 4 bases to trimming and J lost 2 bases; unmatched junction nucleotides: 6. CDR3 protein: CASSSTTGVQETQYF. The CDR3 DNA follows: TGTGCCAGCAGTTCGACGACAGGGGTTCAAGAGACCCAGTACTTC.

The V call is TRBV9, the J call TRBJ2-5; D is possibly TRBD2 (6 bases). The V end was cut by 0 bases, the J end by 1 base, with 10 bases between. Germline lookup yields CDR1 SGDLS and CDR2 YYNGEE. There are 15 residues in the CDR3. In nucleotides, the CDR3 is TGTGCCAGCAGCGTAGGGGGACTTCCCCAAGAGACCCAGTACTTC. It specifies CASSVGGLPQETQYF.

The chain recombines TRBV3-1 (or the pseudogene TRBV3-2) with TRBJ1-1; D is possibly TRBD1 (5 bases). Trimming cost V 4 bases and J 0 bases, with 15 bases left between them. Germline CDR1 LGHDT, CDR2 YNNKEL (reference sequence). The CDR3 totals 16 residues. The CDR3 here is CASSPEQEHMNTEAFF. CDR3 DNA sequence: TGTGCCAGCAGCCCAGAACAGGAGCATATGAACACTGAAGCTTTCTTT.

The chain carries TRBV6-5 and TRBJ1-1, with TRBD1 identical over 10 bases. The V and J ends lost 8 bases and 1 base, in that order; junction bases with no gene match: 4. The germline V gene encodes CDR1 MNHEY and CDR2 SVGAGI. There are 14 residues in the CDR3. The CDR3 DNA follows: TGTGCCAGCGGGGACAGGGGTAGGAACACTGAAGCTTTCTTT. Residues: CASGDRGRNTEAFF.

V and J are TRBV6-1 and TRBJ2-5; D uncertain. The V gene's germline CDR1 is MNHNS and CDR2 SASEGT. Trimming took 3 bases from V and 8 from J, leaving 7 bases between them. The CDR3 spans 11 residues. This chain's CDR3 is CASSDTLTQYF. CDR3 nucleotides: TGTGCCAGCAGTGACACATTAACCCAGTACTTC.

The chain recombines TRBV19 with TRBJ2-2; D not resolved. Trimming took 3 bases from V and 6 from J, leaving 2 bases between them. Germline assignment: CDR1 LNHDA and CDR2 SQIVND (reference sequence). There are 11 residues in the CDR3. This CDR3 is CASSISGELFF. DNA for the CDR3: TGTGCCAGTAGTATCTCCGGGGAGCTGTTTTTT.

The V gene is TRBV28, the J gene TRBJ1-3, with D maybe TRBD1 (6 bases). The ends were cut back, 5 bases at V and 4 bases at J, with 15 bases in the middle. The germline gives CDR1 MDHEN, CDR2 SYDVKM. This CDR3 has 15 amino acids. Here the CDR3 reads CASSPGDGRGNTIYF. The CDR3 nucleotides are TGTGCCAGCAGTCCAGGGGATGGCAGAGGAAACACCATATATTTT. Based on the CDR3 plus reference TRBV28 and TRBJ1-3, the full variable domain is DVKVTQSSRYLVKRTGEKVFLECVQDMDHENMFWYRQDPGLGLRLIYFSYDVKMKEKGDIPEGYSVSREKKERFSLILESASTNQTSMYLCASSPGDGRGNTIYFGEGSWLTVV.

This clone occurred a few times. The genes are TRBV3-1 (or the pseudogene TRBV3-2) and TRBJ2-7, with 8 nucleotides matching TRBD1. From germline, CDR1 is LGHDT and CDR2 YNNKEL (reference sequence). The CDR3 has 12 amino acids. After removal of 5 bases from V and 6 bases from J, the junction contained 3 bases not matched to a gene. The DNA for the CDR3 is TGTGCCAGCAGCGCAGGGGGCGCCGAGCAGTACTTC. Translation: CASSAGGAEQYF.